The 21 T cell receptor beta chains below all came from one sample that was sequenced in a study of molecular identifiers for immune sequencing clone quantification. Each CDR3 protein is one row after TCRdb ran MiXCR on the PCR reads. The top ten clones hold roughly 0.85% of a sample with about 640,000 distinct CDR3 sequences, 20% of them seen once. The sample taken for sequencing was naive CD8+ T cells from blood, with Jurkat cell RNA spiked in. Specified subset: FACS-sorted CD8+CD4-CCR7+CD45RA+ naive T cells. The source of these receptors is a human donor in good health. Some libraries in this study had Jurkat cell RNA spiked in.

This clonotype was found many times. This chain joins TRBV6-5 and TRBJ2-5; D possibly uses TRBD1 or TRBD2 (5 bases each). There are 13 residues in the CDR3. Deletions cut 6 bases from V and 5 bases from J, with 13 bases between. Germline V lookup: CDR1 MNHEY, CDR2 SVGAGI. The CDR3 region is CASSLIGAETQYF. The CDR3 bases are TGTGCCAGCAGCCTCATCGGGGCCGAGACCCAGTACTTC.

The table lists this clonotype with a few counts. The chain couples TRBV30 to TRBJ2-3; 10 positions match TRBD2. The germline V gene has CDR1 GTSNPN and CDR2 SVGIG (reference sequence). Trimming cost V 1 base and J 5 bases; bases outside gene matches: 9. The CDR3 loop spans 16 amino acids. This CDR3 reads CAWSALGAGGQDTQYF. The DNA for the CDR3 is TGTGCCTGGAGTGCCTTGGGAGCGGGGGGGCAAGATACGCAGTATTTT. Looking up the rest from reference TRBV30 and TRBJ2-3 gives the full variable domain: SQTIHQWPATLVQPVGSPLSLECTVEGTSNPNLYWYRQAAGRGLQLLFYSVGIGQISSEVPQNLSASRPQDRQFILSSKKLLLSDSGFYLCAWSALGAGGQDTQYFGPGTRLTVL.

Only a few counts were recorded for this clonotype. The V and J genes are TRBV21-1 and TRBJ2-5; TRBD1 reflects the table's D call only, with no check against the DNA. TRBV21-1 is assigned pseudogene status. The CDR3 has 14 amino acids. The CDR3, as DNA: TGTGCCAGCATACGGACAGGGAGGAAGAGAACCCAGTACTTC. The encoded protein is CASIRTGRKRTQYF.

As to this clonotype: The CDR3 carries no conserved terminal phenylalanine or tryptophan, so it likely arises from a read error. The chain has TRBV9 and TRBJ2-7; 8 positions agree with TRBD1. CDR3 size: 15 residues. In germline, CDR1 is SGDLS, CDR2 YYNGEE. J was trimmed by 2 bases and V by 4 bases; bases with no gene match: 8. CDR3 sequence (DNA): TGTGCCAGCAGCCTCGGGACAGGCCTGACCTACGAGCAGTACCTC. The encoded protein is CASSLGTGLTYEQYL.

In regard to this clonotype: This clone may be a read error of a much larger clone one base away. J is TRBJ1-4 and V is TRBV6-5; D gene unclear. Trimming took off 6 bases at V and 8 bases at J, with 16 bases between the two ends. Germline V gene lookup returns CDR1 MNHEY and CDR2 SVGAGI. This CDR3 has 14 amino acids. The CDR3 region is CASSMAGLREKLFF. CDR3 coding DNA: TGTGCCAGCAGCATGGCCGGCCTCCGGGAAAAACTGTTTTTT.

Ten or more counts support this clonotype. The chain employs TRBV11-1 and TRBJ2-7, with D maybe TRBD1 (6 bases). V was trimmed by 4 bases and J by 3 bases, leaving 10 bases between them. Germline-derived CDR1 and CDR2 are SGHAT and FQDESV (reference sequence). The CDR3 has 13 amino acids. The CDR3 nucleotides read TGTGCCAGCAGCTCCACAGGGTTCTACGAGCAGTACTTC. Protein: CASSSTGFYEQYF.

This chain joins TRBV4-1 and TRBJ1-5; 8 bases match TRBD1. The germline V gene encodes CDR1 MGHRA and CDR2 YSYEKL. J was trimmed by 5 bases and V by 3 bases; bases with no gene match: 3. The CDR3 totals 14 residues. CDR3 nucleotides: TGCGCCAGCAGCCACAGGGGGCACGATCAGCCCCAGCATTTT. It yields the protein CASSHRGHDQPQHF.

A single count supports this clonotype. With a much larger clone just one base away, this may be a read error. The rearrangement links TRBV29-1 to TRBJ1-4, with unresolved D. The CDR3 is made up of 13 amino acids. CDR1 SQVTM and CDR2 ANQGSEA come from the germline V gene. The CDR3 sequence is CSVEDSMGEKLLF. The CDR3 bases are TGCAGCGTTGAAGATAGCATGGGTGAAAAACTGCTTTTT.

The table lists this clonotype with many counts. The chain uses TRBV28 and TRBJ2-7; D is unresolved. The V end was cut by 7 bases, the J end by 6 bases, with 13 bases between. The CDR3 loop spans 12 amino acids. Germline V CDR1 and CDR2: MDHEN, SYDVKM. CDR3 sequence: CASKLPFGEQYF. In DNA, the CDR3 is TGTGCCAGCAAGCTCCCGTTCGGCGAGCAGTACTTC.

About this clonotype itself: This may be a read error, as it is one base from a much larger clone. The rearrangement joins TRBV3-1 to TRBJ2-5; D is undetermined. CDR3 length: 14 residues. CDR1 and CDR2 (germline): LGHDT, YNNKEL (reference sequence). CDR3: CASGQEVDQETQYF. For the CDR3, the DNA is TGTGCCAGCGGCCAAGAGGTGGACCAAGAGACCCAGTACTTC.

The genes are TRBV9 and TRBJ2-7; 10 bases map to TRBD2. This CDR3 has 16 residues. The V and J ends lost 2 bases and 3 bases, in that order; junction bases with no gene match: 8. Germline values: CDR1 SGDLS, CDR2 YYNGEE. The DNA of the CDR3 is TGTGCCAGCAGCGTCGATGATAGCGGGGGGATCTACGAGCAGTACTTC. Translating gives CASSVDDSGGIYEQYF.

This clonotype was picked up many times. V gene TRBV9 combines with J gene TRBJ2-3; 8 bases are a match to TRBD2. V shed 4 bases and J 3 bases; nucleotides not matched to a gene: 13. The CDR3 is 17 amino acids. From germline, CDR1 is SGDLS and CDR2 YYNGEE. DNA of the CDR3: TGTGCCAGCAGCACCAACAACGGGGGGGCCGATACAGATACGCAGTATTTT. It is translated as CASSTNNGGADTDTQYF.

This clonotype has a count of ten or more. The chain recombines TRBV10-2 with TRBJ2-5; possibly TRBD1 for D (6 bases). V was clipped by 4 bases and J by 1 base, with 10 bases between them. Germline V gene sequence: CDR1 WSHSY, CDR2 SAAADI. The CDR3 has 14 amino acids. The CDR3 sequence: CASSVARGQETQYF. CDR3 nucleotides: TGCGCCAGCAGTGTAGCCAGGGGCCAAGAGACCCAGTACTTC.

In its sample, this clonotype was seen many times. This sequence joins TRBV13 and TRBJ2-7; 9 bases map to TRBD2. The CDR3 length is 15 residues. CDR1 and CDR2 (germline): PRHDT, FYEKMQ (reference sequence). The V gene end was trimmed by 1 base and the J gene end by 7 bases; junction bases not matched to a gene: 8. In nucleotides, the CDR3 is TGTGCCAGCAGCTTAGATGGTAGCGGGAGCCGGGAGCAGTACTTC. This encodes CASSLDGSGSREQYF.

The chain has TRBV4-1 and TRBJ2-2; D gene ambiguous. CDR1 is MGHRA and CDR2 is YSYEKL in the germline V gene. V shed 0 bases and J shed 4 bases, with 15 bases lying between them. CDR3 length: 17 residues. For the CDR3, the DNA is TGCGCCAGCAGCCAAGAACTATTGGATTCGCTCACCGGGGAGCTGTTTTTT. It translates to CASSQELLDSLTGELFF.

This clonotype came up once. The DNA is omitted, as the CDR3 cannot be located on it reliably, and the CDR3 follows TCRdb's listing. The chain has TRBV5-1 and TRBJ1-1; TRBD1 reflects the table's D call only, with no check against the DNA. The CDR3 adds up to 17 amino acids, both ends counted. The germline CDR1 and CDR2 sequences are SGHRS and YFSETQ. The CDR3 protein is CASSSVGQGSFDTEALF.

This clonotype was observed many times. V is TRBV4-2 and J is TRBJ1-1; no firm D call. There are 16 residues in the CDR3. Looked up from germline, CDR1 is LGHNA and CDR2 is YNFKEQ. The V end lost 1 base, the J end lost 4 bases, and 16 bases lay between the germline ends. CDR3 in DNA: TGTGCCAGCAGCCAAGGGCTCCCGGGTCCGGGCACTGAAGCTTTCTTT. Protein sequence: CASSQGLPGPGTEAFF.

In this sample, this clonotype turned up many times. The chain links TRBV5-6 to TRBJ1-1; D is unresolved. V shed 2 bases and J shed 3 bases, with 5 bases lying between them. Germline assignment: CDR1 SGHDT and CDR2 YYEEEE. The CDR3 has 12 residues. The CDR3 DNA sequence: TGTGCCAGCAGCTTTAGTTACACTGAAGCTTTCTTT. Translated, it gives CASSFSYTEAFF.

This clonotype was detected many times. The chain carries TRBV30 and TRBJ2-6, with 8 bases matching TRBD1. Trimming removed 1 base from V and 1 base from J; junction bases left unmatched: 6. This CDR3 has 17 residues. The germline gives CDR1 GTSNPN, CDR2 SVGIG (reference sequence). CDR3 loop: CAWSAGQGLSGANVLTF. CDR3 nucleotides: TGTGCCTGGAGTGCCGGACAGGGTTTATCTGGGGCCAACGTCCTGACTTTC. The variable domain in full, with the rest retrieved from reference TRBV30 and TRBJ2-6, is SQTIHQWPATLVQPVGSPLSLECTVEGTSNPNLYWYRQAAGRGLQLLFYSVGIGQISSEVPQNLSASRPQDRQFILSSKKLLLSDSGFYLCAWSAGQGLSGANVLTFGAGSRLTVL.

This clonotype was seen ten or more times. The chain has TRBV6-5 and TRBJ1-6; a weak D match, TRBD1 (5 bases). Germline V gene data show CDR1 as MNHEY and CDR2 as SVGAGI. The germline V and J ends were trimmed by 0 bases and 7 bases, with 13 bases remaining between them. CDR3 length: 16 amino acids. The CDR3 spells CASSYSTQGRNSPLHF. CDR3 DNA sequence: TGTGCCAGCAGTTACTCGACTCAGGGACGAAATTCACCCCTCCACTTT.

Note on this clonotype: This may be a read error, as it is one base from a much larger clone. This chain uses TRBV20-1 with TRBJ2-7, with 10 bases aligning to TRBD1. The CDR3 has 16 amino acids. Germline lookup yields CDR1 DFQATT and CDR2 SNEGSKA (reference sequence). The DNA for the CDR3 is TGCGGTGCTATCGATTCCGGGACAGGGGTTTCCTACGAGCAGTACTTC. This codes for CGAIDSGTGVSYEQYF.